This T cell receptor beta chain was captured in a study of control samples from healthy donors and cancer patients. This clone was recorded many times. The germline V gene has CDR1 ENHRY and CDR2 SYGVKD. The CDR3 is 16 residues long. The V gene lost 3 bases and the J gene lost 3 bases, with 17 bases spanning the gap. The repertoire was sequenced with immunoSEQ multiplex PCR; TCRdb's copy has only in-frame clones and lacks some. Among about 110,000 clones listed, almost 85% were seen once. The sequenced material came from blood. The J gene is TRBJ1-1, the V gene TRBV10-3, with D possibly TRBD1 on 5 matching bases. This TCR derives from a man younger than 35 in good health. The DNA of the CDR3 is TGTGCCATCAGTGAAACAGGTTTAGGCAGGGACACTGAAGCTTTCTTT. Translating gives CAISETGLGRDTEAFF.